Listed below are T cell receptor beta chains from one sample, sequenced in a study of shared clonotypes between healthy human individuals. TCRdb keeps only in-frame clones here, not all; method: immunoSEQ multiplex PCR. The sample lists about 1.1 million clones; approximately 80% were seen once. The specimen sequenced was memory CD4+ T cells from PBMCs. The receptors stem from a man aged 18-30 years in good health. Some clones in this sample may be carry-over from other donors' samples. CDR3s include the opening cysteine and the closing phenylalanine or tryptophan. A D gene is named only where the DNA matches it firmly. Clone size is shown for a subset of rows, as once, few, many or a class of expanded clone.

d_call clone_size j_call v_call cdr3_nt cdr3_aa
- - TRBJ1-1 TRBV2 TGTGCCAGCAGTGAGGTACCGCAGAACACTGAAGCTTTCTTT CASSEVPQNTEAFF
- - TRBJ1-1 TRBV18 TGTGCCAGCTCACCACGGGCACAGAACACTGAAGCTTTCTTT CASSPRAQNTEAFF
TRBD2 - TRBJ2-7 TRBV5-1 TGCGCCAGCAGCGCCTGGGTAGCGGGAGTGGCCGAATACGAGCAGTACTTC CASSAWVAGVAEYEQYF
- - TRBJ1-5 TRBV30 TGTGCCTGGAGTCCCACGGACAGCCGCAATCAGCCCCAGCATTTT CAWSPTDSRNQPQHF
- - TRBJ2-3 TRBV7-9 TGTGCCAGCAGCCTCGGGCGTGGGGAGAGAGATACGCAGTATTTT CASSLGRGERDTQYF
- once TRBJ1-5 TRBV11-1 TGTGCCAGCAGCTTGTTCGATGGGTGCAATCAGCCCCAGCATTTT CASSLFDGCNQPQHF
- - TRBJ1-2 TRBV4-3 TGCGCCAGCAGCCAGGGTGGTGGCGGGAGGACCTATGGCTACACCTTC CASSQGGGGRTYGYTF
- - TRBJ2-3 TRBV4-1 TGCGCCAGCAGCCCCGCCCAGGACCTAAGCACAGATACGCAGTATTTT CASSPAQDLSTDTQYF
- - TRBJ2-7 TRBV5-3 TGTGCCAGAAGCCACGCAAGACAGGGAGGGGAGCGGAATTCCTACGAGCAGTACTTC CARSHARQGGERNSYEQYF
- - TRBJ2-5 TRBV2 TGTGCCAGCAGTGCCCCGGGACTTAAAGAGACCCAGTACTTC CASSAPGLKETQYF
- - TRBJ1-1 TRBV7-8 TGTGCCAGCAGCTCTTGGACAGAACCAACTGAAGCTTTCTTT CASSSWTEPTEAFF
TRBD2 - TRBJ2-7 TRBV9 TGTGCCAGCAGCACTAGCGGGATGGGTTCCTACGAGCAGTACTTC CASSTSGMGSYEQYF
- - TRBJ1-5 TRBV7-9 TGTGCCAGCAGCGCCGATAGCAATCAGCCCCAGCATTTT CASSADSNQPQHF
- many TRBJ1-5 TRBV28 TGTGCCAGCAGTCCTCCAGGGCAGCCCCAGCATTTT CASSPPGQPQHF
TRBD1 - TRBJ1-5 TRBV5-1 TGCGCCAGCAGCTCAGGACAGGGCAATCAGCCCCAGCATTTT CASSSGQGNQPQHF
TRBD2 once TRBJ2-7 TRBV27 TGTGCCAGCTTCCGGGCGGGAGGGAACGAGCAGTACTTC CASFRAGGNEQYF
- many TRBJ1-4 TRBV4-3 TGCGCCAGCAGCCAAGAACCATGGGAAAAACTGTTTTTT CASSQEPWEKLFF
TRBD1 - TRBJ2-1 TRBV11-3 TGTGCCAGCAGCCCCCTACCGGGACAGGGTTCGTCCAATGAGCAGTTCTTC CASSPLPGQGSSNEQFF
TRBD1 - TRBJ2-2 TRBV5-1 TGCGCCAGCAGCATCCGGGACAGGGACACCGGGGAGCTGTTTTTT CASSIRDRDTGELFF
TRBD1 few TRBJ1-1 TRBV30 TGTGCCTGGAGTGTAACAGGGGACGCTTTCTTT CAWSVTGDAFF
- - TRBJ1-4 TRBV28 TGTGCCAGCACCATCAAGGGGCGCTTTGAAAAACTGTTTTTT CASTIKGRFEKLFF
- - TRBJ2-5 TRBV23-1 TGCGCCAGTCGTGGGAGGCGAACCGTAGAGACCCAGTACTTC CASRGRRTVETQYF
- once TRBJ2-3 TRBV10-3 TGTGCCATCAGTTCTTCCGTCCGACAGGGCACAGATACGCAGTATTTT CAISSSVRQGTDTQYF
- - TRBJ2-7 TRBV6-6 TGTGCCAGCAGTTACTCGACGGTGTACGGGGAGCAGTACTTC CASSYSTVYGEQYF
- - TRBJ2-7 TRBV2 TGTGCCAGCAGCGACCCGAGAGCCGAGCAGTACTTC CASSDPRAEQYF
- once TRBJ2-5 TRBV4-3 TGCGCCAGCAGCCAAGACCCTAGCGGACAGCCTCAAGAGACCCAGTACTTC CASSQDPSGQPQETQYF
- many TRBJ1-1 TRBV30 TGTGCCTGGAGTTTTGACACTGAAGCTTTCTTT CAWSFDTEAFF
TRBD1 - TRBJ1-2 TRBV29-1 TGCAGCGTTGAAGGGCCAGGGGGCGGGGTTGGCTACACCTTC CSVEGPGGGVGYTF